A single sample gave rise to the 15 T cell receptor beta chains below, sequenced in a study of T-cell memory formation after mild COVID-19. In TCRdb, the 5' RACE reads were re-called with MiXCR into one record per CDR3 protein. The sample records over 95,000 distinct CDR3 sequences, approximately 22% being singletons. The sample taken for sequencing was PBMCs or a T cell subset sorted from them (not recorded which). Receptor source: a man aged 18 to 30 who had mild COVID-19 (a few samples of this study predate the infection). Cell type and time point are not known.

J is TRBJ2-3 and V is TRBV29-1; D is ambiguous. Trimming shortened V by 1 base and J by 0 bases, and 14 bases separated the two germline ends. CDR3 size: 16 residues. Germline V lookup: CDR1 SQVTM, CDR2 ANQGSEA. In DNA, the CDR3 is TGCAGCGTTGAAGCCCGAGGTCTAGTAAGCACAGATACGCAGTATTTT. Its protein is CSVEARGLVSTDTQYF.

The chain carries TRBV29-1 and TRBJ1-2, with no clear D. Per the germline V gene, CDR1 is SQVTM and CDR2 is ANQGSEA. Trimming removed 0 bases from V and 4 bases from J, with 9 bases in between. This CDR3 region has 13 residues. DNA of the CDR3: TGCAGCGTTGAAGATCCCGAAAGCTATGGCTACACCTTC. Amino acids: CSVEDPESYGYTF.

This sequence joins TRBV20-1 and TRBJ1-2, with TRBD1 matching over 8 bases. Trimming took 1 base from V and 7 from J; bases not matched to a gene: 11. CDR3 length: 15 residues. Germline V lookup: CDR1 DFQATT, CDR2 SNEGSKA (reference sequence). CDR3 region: CSARAPLDRGGGYTF. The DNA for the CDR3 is TGCAGTGCTAGAGCGCCGCTTGACAGGGGTGGTGGCTACACCTTC.

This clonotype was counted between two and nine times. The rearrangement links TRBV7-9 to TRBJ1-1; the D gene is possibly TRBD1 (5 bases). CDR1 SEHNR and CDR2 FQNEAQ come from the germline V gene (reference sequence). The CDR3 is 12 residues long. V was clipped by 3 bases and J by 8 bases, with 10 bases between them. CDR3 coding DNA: TGTGCCAGCAGCTTCGGGACCGACGAAGCTTTCTTT. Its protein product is CASSFGTDEAFF.

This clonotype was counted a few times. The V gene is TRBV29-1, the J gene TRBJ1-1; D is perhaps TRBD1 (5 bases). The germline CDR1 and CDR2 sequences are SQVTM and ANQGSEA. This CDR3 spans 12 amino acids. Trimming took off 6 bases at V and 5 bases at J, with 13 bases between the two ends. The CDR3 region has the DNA TGCAGCGTGAGGTTTGGGGGTACTGAAGCTTTCTTT. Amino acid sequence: CSVRFGGTEAFF.

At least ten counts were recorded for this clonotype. The CDR3 protein is CASSFQRGALSYEQYF. DNA for the CDR3: TGTGCCAGCAGCTTCCAGCGGGGGGCCCTCTCCTACGAGCAGTACTTC. This chain links TRBV7-9 with TRBJ2-7, with TRBD2 matching 9 bases. Germline values: CDR1 SEHNR, CDR2 FQNEAQ (reference sequence). This CDR3 comprises 16 residues. V lost 3 bases to trimming and J lost 0 bases; unmatched junction nucleotides: 6.

The CDR3 bases are TGTGCCAGCAGCACCCTACAGGACTCTGGGGCCAACGTCCTGACTTTC. Amino acids: CASSTLQDSGANVLTF. This rearrangement joins TRBV7-3 to TRBJ2-6; D possibly corresponds to TRBD1 (5 bases). CDR1 is SGHTA and CDR2 is FQGTGA in the germline V gene. The CDR3 is 16 residues long. V gave up 5 bases and J gave up 0 bases, with 11 bases separating them.

The CDR3 loop reads CASSVMVSYEQYF. CDR3 sequence (DNA): TGTGCCAGCAGCGTAATGGTCAGCTACGAGCAGTACTTC. V gene TRBV9 combines with J gene TRBJ2-7; no firm D call. Per the germline V gene, CDR1 is SGDLS and CDR2 is YYNGEE. The CDR3 is 13 amino acids. With 1 base removed from V and 3 bases from J, the gap between germline ends came to 8 bases.

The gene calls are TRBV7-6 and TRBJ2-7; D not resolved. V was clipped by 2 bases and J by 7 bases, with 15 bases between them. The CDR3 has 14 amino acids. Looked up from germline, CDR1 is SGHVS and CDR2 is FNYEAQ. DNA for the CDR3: TGTGCCAGCAGCTTAAGGGCAGGTCCTAGAGAGCAGTACTTC. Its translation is CASSLRAGPREQYF.

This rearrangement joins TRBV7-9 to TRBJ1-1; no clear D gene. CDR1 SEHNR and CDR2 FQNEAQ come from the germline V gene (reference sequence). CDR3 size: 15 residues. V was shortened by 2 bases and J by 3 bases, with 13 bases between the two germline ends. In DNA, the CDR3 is TGTGCCAGCAGCTTATCGTTTACCCCGGACACTGAAGCTTTCTTT. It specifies CASSLSFTPDTEAFF.

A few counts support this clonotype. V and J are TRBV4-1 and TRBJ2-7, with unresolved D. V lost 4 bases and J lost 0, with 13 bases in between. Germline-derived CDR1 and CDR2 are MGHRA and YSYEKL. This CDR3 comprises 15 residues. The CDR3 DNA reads TGCGCCAGCAGCCCCGGGCCAAGGGCCTCCTACGAGCAGTACGTC. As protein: CASSPGPRASYEQYV.

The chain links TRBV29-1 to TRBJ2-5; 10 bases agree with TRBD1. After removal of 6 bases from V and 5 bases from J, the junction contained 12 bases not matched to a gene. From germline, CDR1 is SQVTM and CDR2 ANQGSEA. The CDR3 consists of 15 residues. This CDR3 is CSVLTGGARTETQYF. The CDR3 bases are TGCAGCGTACTGACAGGGGGCGCGAGGACGGAGACCCAGTACTTC.

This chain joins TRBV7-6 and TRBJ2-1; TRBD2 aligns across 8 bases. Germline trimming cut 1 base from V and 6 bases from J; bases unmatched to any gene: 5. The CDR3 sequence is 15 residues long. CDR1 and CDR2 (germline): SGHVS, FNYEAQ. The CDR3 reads CASSLELGTSNEQFF. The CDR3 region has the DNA TGTGCCAGCAGCTTAGAATTGGGGACTAGCAATGAGCAGTTCTTC. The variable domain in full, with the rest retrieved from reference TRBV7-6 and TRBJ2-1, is GAGVSQSPRYKVTKRGQDVALRCDPISGHVSLYWYRQALGQGPEFLTYFNYEAQQDKSGLPNDRFSAERPEGSISTLTIQRTEQRDSAMYRCASSLELGTSNEQFFGPGTRLTVL.

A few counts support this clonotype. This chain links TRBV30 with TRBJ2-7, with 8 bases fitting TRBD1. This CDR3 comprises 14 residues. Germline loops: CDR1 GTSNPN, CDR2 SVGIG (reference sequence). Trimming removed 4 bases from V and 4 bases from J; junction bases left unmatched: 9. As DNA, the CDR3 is TGTGCCTGGACCGGGACAGGTGGTAAATACGAGCAGTACTTC. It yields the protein CAWTGTGGKYEQYF.

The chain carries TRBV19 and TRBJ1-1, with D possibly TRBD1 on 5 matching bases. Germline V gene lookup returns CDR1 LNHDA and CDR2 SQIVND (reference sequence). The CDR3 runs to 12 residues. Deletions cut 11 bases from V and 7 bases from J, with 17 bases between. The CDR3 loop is CASSTGGIEAFF. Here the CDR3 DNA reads TGTGCCTCATCCACGGGGGGGATTGAAGCTTTCTTT.